This TCR beta chain was identified during a study of control samples from healthy donors and cancer patients. The protocol was immunoSEQ multiplex PCR, while the TCRdb copy is restricted to in-frame clones and leaves out a portion. The table records just under 150,000 clones, 91% of them present only once. Trimming cost V 3 bases and J 7 bases, with 12 bases left between them. Per germline, CDR1 LNHDA and CDR2 SQIVND (reference sequence). CDR3 length: 13 residues. The sample taken for sequencing was blood. The gene calls are TRBV19 and TRBJ1-1; D is unclear. The sequence was obtained from a man aged 25-45 years in good health. CDR3 loop: CASSITVGIEAFF. CDR3 in DNA: TGTGCCAGTAGTATCACCGTAGGGATTGAAGCTTTCTTT. Variable domain in full (rest from reference TRBV19 and TRBJ1-1): DGGITQSPKYLFRKEGQNVTLSCEQNLNHDAMYWYRQDPGQGLRLIYYSQIVNDFQKGDIAEGYSVSREKKESFPLTVTSAQKNPTAFYLCASSITVGIEAFFGQGTRLTVV.